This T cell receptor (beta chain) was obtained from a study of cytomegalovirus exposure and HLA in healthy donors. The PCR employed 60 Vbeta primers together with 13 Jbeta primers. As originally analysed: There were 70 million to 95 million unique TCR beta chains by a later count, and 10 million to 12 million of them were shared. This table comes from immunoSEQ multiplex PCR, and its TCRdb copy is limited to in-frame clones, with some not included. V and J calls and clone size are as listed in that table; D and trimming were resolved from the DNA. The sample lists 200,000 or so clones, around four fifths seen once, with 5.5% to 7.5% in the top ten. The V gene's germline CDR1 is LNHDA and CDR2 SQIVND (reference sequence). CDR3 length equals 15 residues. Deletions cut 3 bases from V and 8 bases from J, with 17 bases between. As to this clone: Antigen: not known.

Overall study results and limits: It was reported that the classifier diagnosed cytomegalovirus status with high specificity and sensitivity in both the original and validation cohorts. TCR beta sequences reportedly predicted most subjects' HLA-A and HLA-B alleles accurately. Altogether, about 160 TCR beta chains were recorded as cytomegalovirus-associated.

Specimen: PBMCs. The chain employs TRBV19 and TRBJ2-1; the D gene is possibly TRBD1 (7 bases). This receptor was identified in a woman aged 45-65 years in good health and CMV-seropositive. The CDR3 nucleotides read TGTGCCAGTAGTATTTGGGCAGGGGGGTCGGATGAGCAGTTCTTC. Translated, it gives CASSIWAGGSDEQFF.